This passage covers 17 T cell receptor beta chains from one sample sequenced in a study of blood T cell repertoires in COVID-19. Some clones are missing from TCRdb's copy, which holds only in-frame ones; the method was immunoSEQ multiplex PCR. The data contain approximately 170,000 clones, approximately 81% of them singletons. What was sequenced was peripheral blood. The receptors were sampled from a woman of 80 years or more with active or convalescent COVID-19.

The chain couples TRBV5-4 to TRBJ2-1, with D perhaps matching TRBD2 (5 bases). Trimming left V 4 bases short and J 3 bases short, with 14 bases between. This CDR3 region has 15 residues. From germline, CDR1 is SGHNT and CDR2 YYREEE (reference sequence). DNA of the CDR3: TGTGCCAGCAGCCAAAAAACACGGGACTACAATGAGCAGTTCTTC. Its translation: CASSQKTRDYNEQFF. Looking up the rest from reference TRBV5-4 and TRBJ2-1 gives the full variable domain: ETGVTQSPTHLIKTRGQQVTLRCSSQSGHNTVSWYQQALGQGPQFIFQYYREEENGRGNFPPRFSGLQFPNYSSELNVNALELDDSALYLCASSQKTRDYNEQFFGPGTRLTVL.

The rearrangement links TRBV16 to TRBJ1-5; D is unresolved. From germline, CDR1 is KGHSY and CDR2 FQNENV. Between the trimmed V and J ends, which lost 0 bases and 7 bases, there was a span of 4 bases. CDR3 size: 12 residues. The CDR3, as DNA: TGTGCCAGCAGCCAATCGGGCCAGCCCCAGCATTTT. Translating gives CASSQSGQPQHF.

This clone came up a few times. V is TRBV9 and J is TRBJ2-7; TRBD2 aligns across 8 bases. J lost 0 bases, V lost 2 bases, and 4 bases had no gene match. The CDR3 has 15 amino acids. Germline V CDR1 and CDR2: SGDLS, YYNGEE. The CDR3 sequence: CASSVSGMSSYEQYF. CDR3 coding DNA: TGTGCCAGCAGCGTTAGCGGGATGAGCTCCTACGAGCAGTACTTC.

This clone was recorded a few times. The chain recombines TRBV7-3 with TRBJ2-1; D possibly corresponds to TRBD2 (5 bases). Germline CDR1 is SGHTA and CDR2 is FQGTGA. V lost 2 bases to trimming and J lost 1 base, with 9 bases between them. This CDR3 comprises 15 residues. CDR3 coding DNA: TGTGCCAGCAGCTTAGTCAGCGGATCCTACAATGAGCAGTTCTTC. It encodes CASSLVSGSYNEQFF.

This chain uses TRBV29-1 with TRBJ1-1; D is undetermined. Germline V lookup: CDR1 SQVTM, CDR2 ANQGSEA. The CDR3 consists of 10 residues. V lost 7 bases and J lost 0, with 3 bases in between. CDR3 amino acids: CSAMNTEAFF. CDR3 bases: TGCAGCGCTATGAACACTGAAGCTTTCTTT.

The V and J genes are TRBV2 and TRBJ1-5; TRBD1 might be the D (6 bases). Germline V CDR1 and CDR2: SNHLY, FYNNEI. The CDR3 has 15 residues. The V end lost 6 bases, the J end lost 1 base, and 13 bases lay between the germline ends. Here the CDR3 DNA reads TGTGCCAGCAGATCCGGGACAATCAGCAATCAGCCCCAGCATTTT. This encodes CASRSGTISNQPQHF.

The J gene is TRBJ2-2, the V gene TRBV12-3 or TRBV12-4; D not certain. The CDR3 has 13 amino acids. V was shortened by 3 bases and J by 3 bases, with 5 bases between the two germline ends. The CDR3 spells CASSFSYTGELFF. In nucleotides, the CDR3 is TGTGCCAGCAGTTTTTCTTACACCGGGGAGCTGTTTTTT.

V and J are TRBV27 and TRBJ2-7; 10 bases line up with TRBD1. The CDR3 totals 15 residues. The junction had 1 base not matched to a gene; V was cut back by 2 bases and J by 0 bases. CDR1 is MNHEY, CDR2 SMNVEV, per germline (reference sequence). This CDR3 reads CASSLGTGASYEQYF. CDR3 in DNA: TGTGCCAGCAGTTTAGGGACAGGGGCCTCCTACGAGCAGTACTTC.

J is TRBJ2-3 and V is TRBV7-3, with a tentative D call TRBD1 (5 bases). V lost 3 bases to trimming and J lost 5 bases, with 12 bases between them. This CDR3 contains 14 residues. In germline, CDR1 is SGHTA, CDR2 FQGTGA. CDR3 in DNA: TGTGCCAGCAGCTTTGGTGGGGCCCAAGATACGCAGTATTTT. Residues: CASSFGGAQDTQYF.

CDR3 sequence (DNA): TGTGCCAGTAGTAAGCAGGGGGACAATCAGCCCCAGCATTTT. Translated: CASSKQGDNQPQHF. This rearrangement joins TRBV19 to TRBJ1-5; 7 bases agree with TRBD1. Unmatched junction bases numbered 3, after V lost 4 bases and J lost 3 bases. The CDR3 covers 14 residues. Germline-derived CDR1 and CDR2 are LNHDA and SQIVND (reference sequence).

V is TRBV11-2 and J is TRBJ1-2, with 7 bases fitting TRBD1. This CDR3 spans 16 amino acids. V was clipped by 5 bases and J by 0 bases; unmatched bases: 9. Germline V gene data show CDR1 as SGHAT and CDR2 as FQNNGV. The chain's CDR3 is CASSPPAGQSNYGYTF. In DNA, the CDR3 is TGTGCCAGCAGCCCACCTGCGGGACAGTCTAACTATGGCTACACCTTC.

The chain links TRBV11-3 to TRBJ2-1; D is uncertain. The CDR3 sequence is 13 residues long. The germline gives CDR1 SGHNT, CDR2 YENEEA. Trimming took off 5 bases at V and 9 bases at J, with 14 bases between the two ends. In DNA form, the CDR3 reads TGTGCCAGCAGCCCACCGTCCAAGAGTGAGCAGTTCTTC. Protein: CASSPPSKSEQFF.

The CDR3 region is CASSWRAAGQETQYF. The DNA for the CDR3 is TGTGCCAGCAGCTGGAGGGCAGCGGGGCAAGAGACCCAGTACTTC. This chain connects TRBV7-9 to TRBJ2-5, with 7 bases fitting TRBD2. This CDR3 has 15 amino acids. After removal of 4 bases from V and 2 bases from J, the junction contained 7 bases not matched to a gene. Germline V gene lookup returns CDR1 SEHNR and CDR2 FQNEAQ (reference sequence).

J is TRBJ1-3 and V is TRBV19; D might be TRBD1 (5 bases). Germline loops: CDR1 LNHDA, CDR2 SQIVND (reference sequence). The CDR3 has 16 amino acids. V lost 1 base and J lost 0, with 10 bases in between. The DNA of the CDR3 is TGTGCCAGTAGTATAGGAGACAGAATCTCTGGAAACACCATATATTTT. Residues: CASSIGDRISGNTIYF.

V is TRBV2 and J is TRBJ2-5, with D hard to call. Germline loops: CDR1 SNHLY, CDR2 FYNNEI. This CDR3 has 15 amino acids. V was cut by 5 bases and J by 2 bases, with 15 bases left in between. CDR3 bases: TGTGCCAGCAGTAACATGGCCGGAGCTCAAGAGACCCAGTACTTC. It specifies CASSNMAGAQETQYF. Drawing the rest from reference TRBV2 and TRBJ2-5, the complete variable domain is EPEVTQTPSHQVTQMGQEVILRCVPISNHLYFYWYRQILGQKVEFLVSFYNNEISEKSEIFDDQFSVERPDGSNFTLKIRSTKLEDSAMYFCASSNMAGAQETQYFGPGTRLLVL.

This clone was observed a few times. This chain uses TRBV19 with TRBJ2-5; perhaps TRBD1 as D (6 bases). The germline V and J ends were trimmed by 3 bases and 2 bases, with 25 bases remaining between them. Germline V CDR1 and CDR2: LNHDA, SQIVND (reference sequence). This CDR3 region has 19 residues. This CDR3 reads CASSIRGGNTGQGQETQYF. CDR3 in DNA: TGTGCCAGTAGTATTCGTGGGGGAAACACGGGGCAGGGGCAAGAGACCCAGTACTTC.

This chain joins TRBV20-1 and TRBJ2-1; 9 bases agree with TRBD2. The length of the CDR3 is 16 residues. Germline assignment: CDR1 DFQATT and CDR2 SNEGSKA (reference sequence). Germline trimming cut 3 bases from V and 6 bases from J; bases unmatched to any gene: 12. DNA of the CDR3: TGCAGTGCTAGTTCATCTGGTAGCGGGGGTTCCAATGAGCAGTTCTTC. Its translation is CSASSSGSGGSNEQFF.